These 18 T cell receptor beta chains were sequenced from one sample in a study of CD8 T cells in ankylosing spondylitis. General study findings and limits: A TCR beta motif made of about eight highly homologous variants seemed typical of ankylosing spondylitis blood.

These receptors lack a known antigen. One entry per CDR3 protein, called by TCRdb with MiXCR from the 5' RACE reads. The repertoire consists of about 220,000 distinct CDR3 sequences, with just under 7.5% occurring once and the leading ten covering approximately 14%. What was sequenced was blood, either unsorted or a sorted T cell fraction (not recorded which). The receptors come from a male donor with ankylosing spondylitis.

This clonotype was recorded at least ten times. This chain connects TRBV6-1 to TRBJ2-1; possibly TRBD1 or TRBD2 for D (6 bases each). Germline CDR1 reads MNHNS; CDR2 reads SASEGT. The V end lost 2 bases, the J end lost 6 bases, and 11 bases lay between the germline ends. This CDR3 contains 14 residues. The CDR3 DNA is TGTGCCAGCAGTGAATTAGGAGGGGGCAATGAGCAGTTCTTC. This codes for CASSELGGGNEQFF.

There are many counts of this clonotype. The chain carries TRBV6-2 or TRBV6-3 and TRBJ2-7; maybe TRBD2 (6 bases). Germline values: CDR1 MNHEY, CDR2 SVGEGT. This CDR3 contains 14 residues. Deletions cut 6 bases from V and 3 bases from J, with 15 bases between. The CDR3 nucleotides read TGTGCCAGCAGGATTCCAGGGAGGAACTACGAGCAGTACTTC. Amino acids: CASRIPGRNYEQYF.

The sample holds many counts of this clonotype. The chain couples TRBV7-9 to TRBJ1-5; D not certain. The V gene lost 3 bases and the J gene lost 4 bases, with 7 bases spanning the gap. The CDR3 is 13 residues long. Germline assignment: CDR1 SEHNR and CDR2 FQNEAQ (reference sequence). CDR3 in amino acids: CASSFHTNQPQHF. DNA for the CDR3: TGTGCCAGCAGCTTCCATACGAATCAGCCCCAGCATTTT.

This clonotype was detected ten times or more. The genes are TRBV7-9 and TRBJ2-1; the match to TRBD1 covers 11 bases. Germline V gene lookup returns CDR1 SEHNR and CDR2 FQNEAQ (reference sequence). V was clipped by 4 bases and J by 6 bases; unmatched bases: 2. There are 14 residues in the CDR3. CDR3: CASSSGQGGNEQFF. The CDR3 DNA is TGTGCCAGCAGCTCGGGACAGGGGGGCAATGAGCAGTTCTTC. Complete variable domain (other parts from reference TRBV7-9 and TRBJ2-1): DTGVSQNPRHKITKRGQNVTFRCDPISEHNRLYWYRQTLGQGPEFLTYFQNEAQLEKSRLLSDRFSAERPKGSFSTLEIQRTEQGDSAMYLCASSSGQGGNEQFFGPGTRLTVL.

This clonotype occurred a few times. The rearrangement uses TRBV5-1 and TRBJ2-5, with D unresolved. CDR1 is SGHRS, CDR2 YFSETQ, per germline. V lost 0 bases, J lost 2 bases, and 11 bases lay in between. There are 15 residues in the CDR3. As DNA, the CDR3 is TGCGCCAGCAGCTTGGGTCGTAAGAGTCAAGAGACCCAGTACTTC. Translating it yields CASSLGRKSQETQYF.

There are a few counts of this clonotype. The chain has TRBV11-2 and TRBJ2-3; D remains unclear. The V gene lost 2 bases and the J gene lost 2 bases, with 26 bases spanning the gap. This CDR3 contains 20 residues. CDR1 is SGHAT and CDR2 is FQNNGV in the germline V gene. CDR3 DNA: TGTGCCAGCAGCTTAATCCATGGTAGGGTGACCGATTTCATCACAGATACGCAGTATTTT. Translating it yields CASSLIHGRVTDFITDTQYF.

The chain combines TRBV29-1 with TRBJ1-2; a weak D match, TRBD1 (5 bases). Trimming cost V 5 bases and J 4 bases, with 14 bases left between them. This CDR3 has 13 amino acids. Germline CDR1 SQVTM, CDR2 ANQGSEA. This CDR3 reads CSVQGPLAYGYTF. In DNA, the CDR3 is TGCAGCGTTCAGGGACCCCTTGCCTATGGCTACACCTTC. The full variable domain, with the rest looked up from reference TRBV29-1 and TRBJ1-2, is SAVISQKPSRDICQRGTSLTIQCQVDSQVTMMFWYRQQPGQSLTLIATANQGSEATYESGFVIDKFPISRPNLTFSTLTVSNMSPEDSSIYLCSVQGPLAYGYTFGSGTRLTVV.

This clonotype was recorded at least ten times. J is TRBJ2-1 and V is TRBV5-1, with 9 bases fitting TRBD2. V shed 6 bases and J 6 bases; nucleotides not matched to a gene: 10. The CDR3 sequence is 15 residues long. Germline CDR1 is SGHRS and CDR2 is YFSETQ. The CDR3 region has the DNA TGCGCCAGCAAGCCACGTAGCGGGAGCACCAATGAGCAGTTCTTC. Protein sequence: CASKPRSGSTNEQFF.

The table lists this clonotype with many counts. The chain has TRBV7-2 and TRBJ2-7; D may be TRBD1 (6 bases). Trimming removed 0 bases from V and 5 bases from J, with 14 bases in between. Germline assignment: CDR1 SGHTA and CDR2 FQGNSA. This CDR3 region has 15 residues. The chain's CDR3 is CASSLAGADRDEQYF. The CDR3 bases are TGTGCCAGCAGCTTAGCTGGGGCGGACAGAGACGAGCAGTACTTC.

This clonotype appeared many times. V is TRBV7-9 and J is TRBJ2-1; 12 bases match TRBD2. CDR1 and CDR2 (germline): SEHNR, FQNEAQ (reference sequence). Trimming removed 5 bases from V and 2 bases from J; junction bases left unmatched: 4. CDR3 size: 16 residues. In DNA form, the CDR3 reads TGTGCCAGCAGCCAACGGACTAGCGGGGCCTACAATGAGCAGTTCTTC. Residues: CASSQRTSGAYNEQFF.

This clonotype was detected many times. The V gene is TRBV4-1, the J gene TRBJ2-7, with a weak D call TRBD1 (6 bases). Deletions cut 6 bases from V and 5 bases from J, with 11 bases between. Germline V gene sequence: CDR1 MGHRA, CDR2 YSYEKL. CDR3 length: 12 residues. In nucleotides, the CDR3 is TGCGCCAGCAGTCAGTGGGGGCACGAGCAGTACTTC. Protein: CASSQWGHEQYF.

This clonotype was counted ten times or more. The rearrangement uses TRBV25-1 and TRBJ1-1; D unclear. V was cut by 3 bases and J by 1 base, with 6 bases left in between. CDR1 MGHDK and CDR2 SYGVNS come from the germline V gene. The CDR3 has 13 residues. In nucleotides, the CDR3 is TGTGCCAGCAGTGACCTGCGGAACACTGAAGCTTTCTTT. It specifies CASSDLRNTEAFF.

In its sample, this clonotype was seen many times. The J gene is TRBJ2-1, the V gene TRBV9, with 7 bases lining up with TRBD1. CDR3 size: 18 residues. The V gene's germline CDR1 is SGDLS and CDR2 YYNGEE. Losses at the gene ends were 4 bases for V and 0 bases for J; bases not matched to a gene: 13. The chain's CDR3 is CASSLGQTKGDSYNEQFF. The CDR3 DNA is TGTGCCAGCAGCCTGGGACAGACCAAAGGGGACTCCTACAATGAGCAGTTCTTC.

Many counts were recorded for this clonotype. The chain couples TRBV12-3 or TRBV12-4 to TRBJ2-1, with 11 bases that match TRBD2. J gave up 4 bases and V 6 bases, and 8 bases lay outside the gene matches. The CDR3 loop spans 16 amino acids. CDR3: CASSLTTSGVYNEQFF. DNA of the CDR3: TGTGCCAGCAGCCTTACGACTAGCGGGGTGTACAATGAGCAGTTCTTC.

This clonotype showed up just a few times. The V call is TRBV6-2 or TRBV6-3, the J call TRBJ1-2; a weak D match, TRBD1 (5 bases). Trimming took 8 bases from V and 5 from J, leaving 15 bases between them. The CDR3 spans 13 residues. The V gene's germline CDR1 is MNHEY and CDR2 SVGEGT. The CDR3 sequence: CASDAGLLYGYTF. DNA for the CDR3: TGTGCCAGCGACGCGGGACTGCTTTATGGCTACACCTTC.

The gene calls are TRBV11-1 and TRBJ2-7; a weak D match, TRBD2 (5 bases). Germline V gene lookup returns CDR1 SGHAT and CDR2 FQDESV (reference sequence). CDR3 size: 13 residues. With 0 bases removed from V and 7 bases from J, the gap between germline ends came to 10 bases. The CDR3 DNA reads TGTGCCAGCAGCTTAGCGCAGACGGGGGAGCAGTACTTC. As protein: CASSLAQTGEQYF.

At least ten counts were recorded for this clonotype. CDR3 DNA: TGCGCCAGCAGCTTGGACCCAGGGTTCCCTGAAGCTTTCTTT. Amino acids: CASSLDPGFPEAFF. The chain links TRBV5-1 to TRBJ1-1; maybe TRBD1 (5 bases). This CDR3 has 14 amino acids. Per germline, CDR1 SGHRS and CDR2 YFSETQ. V was pared by 0 bases and J by 6 bases, with 12 bases between. Combining the CDR3 with reference TRBV5-1 and TRBJ1-1 gives the whole variable domain KAGVTQTPRYLIKTRGQQVTLSCSPISGHRSVSWYQQTPGQGLQFLFEYFSETQRNKGNFPGRFSGRQFSNSRSEMNVSTLELGDSALYLCASSLDPGFPEAFFGQGTRLTVV.

This clonotype was seen many times. DNA of the CDR3: TGTGCCAGCAGTTACATGCAGATTGAAGCTTTCTTT. It translates to CASSYMQIEAFF. The chain employs TRBV6-6 and TRBJ1-1; the D is unclear. This CDR3 contains 12 residues. Germline loops: CDR1 MNHNY, CDR2 SVGAGI (reference sequence). The V gene lost 2 bases and the J gene lost 7 bases, with 8 bases spanning the gap.